These 22 T cell receptor beta chains were sequenced from one sample in a study of regulatory T cells in long-lasting Graves disease. Time point noted: newly diagnosed GD, antithyroid drugs for less than 3 months. PBMC RNA was the source of the TCR library. CDR3 regions were amplified by Arm-PCR using iRepertoire HTBI primers to build TCR beta libraries. TCRdb redid the calling of the multiplex PCR reads with MiXCR, one entry per CDR3 protein. The data contain about 460,000 distinct CDR3 sequences, 14% of them seen just once; the ten biggest clones take up 17%. The sample was also linked to a second study, of T cells in Graves' hyperthyroidism and ophthalmopathy.

The sample in question was peripheral blood mononuclear cells (PBMCs), obtained at new diagnosis, from a patient treated with antithyroid drugs. The receptor source for this set is a woman between 50 and 59 years old with Graves disease.

This clonotype has just one count. A single base separates this from a much larger clone, so it may be a read error. V and J are TRBV5-1 and TRBJ2-1; perhaps TRBD2 as D (6 bases). With 7 bases removed from V and 10 bases from J, the gap between germline ends came to 21 bases. This CDR3 has 14 amino acids. Germline V gene data show CDR1 as SGHRS and CDR2 as YFSETQ. The CDR3 reads CASAGSGTYDEQFF. CDR3 coding DNA: TGCGCCAGCGCGGGATCCGGGACGTACGACGAGCAGTTCTTC.

This clonotype has ten or more counts. The V gene is TRBV7-9, the J gene TRBJ1-2; TRBD1 aligns across 7 bases. V dropped 2 bases and J dropped 2; count of bases not matched to a gene: 5. This CDR3 spans 15 amino acids. Per germline, CDR1 SEHNR and CDR2 FQNEAQ (reference sequence). CDR3 sequence: CASSLTDRTNYGYTF. In nucleotides, the CDR3 is TGTGCCAGCAGCTTAACGGACAGGACGAACTATGGCTACACCTTC.

The sample holds a few counts of this clonotype. The rearrangement links TRBV9 to TRBJ2-7; D tentatively fits TRBD1 or TRBD2 (5 bases each). V lost 0 bases to trimming and J lost 3 bases, with 13 bases between them. The germline V gene has CDR1 SGDLS and CDR2 YYNGEE. There are 15 residues in the CDR3. The CDR3 protein is CASSVAWGPLYEQYF. The CDR3 DNA sequence: TGTGCCAGCAGCGTAGCCTGGGGACCTCTCTACGAGCAGTACTTC.

This clonotype has more than one count but fewer than ten. The genes are TRBV4-2 and TRBJ1-6; 8 bases align to TRBD1. The CDR3 is 16 residues long. V lost 1 base and J lost 10; bases outside the gene matches: 9. CDR1 is LGHNA and CDR2 is YNFKEQ in the germline V gene. DNA for the CDR3: TGTGCCAGCAGCCAAGCCATCGCGACAGGGGAATCACCCCTCCACTTT. Its protein product is CASSQAIATGESPLHF.

This clonotype was found a few times. A read error is likely here: a far larger clone is one base away. The chain uses TRBV6-2 or TRBV6-3 and TRBJ1-1; D call uncertain. CDR3 length equals 14 residues. V was clipped by 0 bases and J by 3 bases, with 8 bases between them. Germline V gene data show CDR1 as MNHEY and CDR2 as SVGEGT. The CDR3 nucleotides read TGTGCCAGCAGTTACTCCCAGAGGCACACTGAAGCTTTCTTT. It codes for CASSYSQRHTEAFF.

J is TRBJ1-2 and V is TRBV4-1, with D tentatively TRBD1 (6 bases). The CDR3 length is 15 residues. V dropped 5 bases and J dropped 3 bases, with 16 bases sitting between them. Germline V gives CDR1 MGHRA, CDR2 YSYEKL. The CDR3 sequence is CASSNYREADYGYTF. The CDR3 DNA reads as TGCGCCAGCAGCAATTACAGGGAAGCCGACTATGGCTACACCTTC.

Points on this clonotype: Compared with germline, one end of the junction differs, possibly owing to a read error. The chain is built from TRBV24-1 and TRBJ2-1; TRBD2 agrees at 8 bases. Germline assignment: CDR1 KGHDR and CDR2 SFDVKD. CDR3 size: 18 residues. The CDR3 protein is CATSDFGAPGTSNHERFF. CDR3 in DNA: TGTGCCACCAGTGATTTTGGAGCCCCCGGGACTAGTAACCATGAGCGGTTCTTC.

Note on this clonotype: A much larger clonotype is one base distant, so this may be a read error. This rearrangement joins TRBV18 to TRBJ2-7; TRBD1 aligns across 8 bases. The CDR3 extends over 14 amino acids. Germline trimming cut 3 bases from V and 6 bases from J; bases unmatched to any gene: 7. Germline values: CDR1 KGHSH, CDR2 LQKENI. The DNA for the CDR3 is TGTGCCAGCTCACCGCGGACAGGGACGGGCGAGCAGTACTTC. Translating it yields CASSPRTGTGEQYF.

With respect to this clonotype: This may arise from a read error, as a much more abundant clone is one base away. V gene TRBV28 combines with J gene TRBJ1-5; unclear D gene. The CDR3 runs 14 residues. The germline CDR1 and CDR2 sequences are MDHEN and SYDVKM. CDR3 protein: CAGSLKSGFQPQHF. The CDR3 DNA reads as TGTGCCGGCAGTTTAAAGTCGGGGTTCCAGCCCCAGCATTTT.

This clonotype has ten or more counts. This chain joins TRBV2 and TRBJ2-3; 9 bases agree with TRBD1. Germline CDR1 is SNHLY and CDR2 is FYNNEI. CDR3 length: 16 residues. With 1 base clipped from V and 2 bases from J, the junction kept 4 bases outside the gene matches. CDR3 sequence reads: CASSEGDRVPTDTQYF. The CDR3 DNA follows: TGTGCCAGCAGTGAAGGGGACAGGGTCCCCACAGATACGCAGTATTTT. The complete variable domain, with remaining parts taken from reference TRBV2 and TRBJ2-3, reads EPEVTQTPSHQVTQMGQEVILRCVPISNHLYFYWYRQILGQKVEFLVSFYNNEISEKSEIFDDQFSVERPDGSNFTLKIRSTKLEDSAMYFCASSEGDRVPTDTQYFGPGTRLTVL.

The V gene is TRBV2, the J gene TRBJ1-3; TRBD1 is a possible D gene (5 bases). Germline V lookup: CDR1 SNHLY, CDR2 FYNNEI. Trimming took off 5 bases at V and 0 bases at J, with 14 bases between the two ends. The CDR3 has 16 residues. CDR3: CASSPDSQSSGNTIYF. Written as DNA, the CDR3 is TGTGCCAGCAGTCCCGACAGTCAGAGCTCTGGAAACACCATATATTTT.

The chain recombines TRBV18 with TRBJ1-4, with no clear D. CDR1 and CDR2 from the germline V gene are KGHSH and LQKENI. The V and J ends lost 6 bases and 0 bases respectively, with 11 bases between them. CDR3 length: 15 amino acids. The CDR3 sequence is CASSRSSSTNEKLFF. In nucleotides, the CDR3 is TGTGCCAGCTCCCGATCCTCCTCAACTAATGAAAAACTGTTTTTT.

In this sample, this clonotype turned up a few times. The chain carries TRBV28 and TRBJ1-2; TRBD1 matches at 9 bases. Germline lookup yields CDR1 MDHEN and CDR2 SYDVKM. CDR3 length equals 13 residues. The ends lost 6 bases at V and 4 bases at J; junction bases unmatched: 3. The CDR3 loop is CASRPTGGYGYTF. Here the CDR3 DNA reads TGTGCCAGCAGACCGACAGGGGGCTATGGCTACACCTTC.

There are a few counts of this clonotype. CDR3 nucleotides: TGCGCCAGCAGCCAGGGGGCGGGAGAGACCCAGTACTTC. Translating it yields CASSQGAGETQYF. This chain joins TRBV5-1 and TRBJ2-5; TRBD1 matches 8 bases. V dropped 4 bases and J dropped 4; count of bases not matched to a gene: 3. Germline V gives CDR1 SGHRS, CDR2 YFSETQ. This CDR3 has 13 residues. Looking up the rest from reference TRBV5-1 and TRBJ2-5 gives the full variable domain: KAGVTQTPRYLIKTRGQQVTLSCSPISGHRSVSWYQQTPGQGLQFLFEYFSETQRNKGNFPGRFSGRQFSNSRSEMNVSTLELGDSALYLCASSQGAGETQYFGPGTRLLVL.

The chain is built from TRBV3-1 and TRBJ2-7; the D is unclear. This CDR3 is built from 14 residues. Germline-derived CDR1 and CDR2 are LGHDT and YNNKEL (reference sequence). V lost 1 base and J 5 bases, leaving 12 bases between the germline ends. The CDR3 reads CASSQGWGGHEQYF. CDR3 bases: TGTGCCAGCAGCCAAGGATGGGGTGGCCACGAGCAGTACTTC.

This clonotype was found many times. The rearrangement links TRBV6-2 or TRBV6-3 to TRBJ2-7, with D possibly TRBD1 on 6 matching bases. Per the germline V gene, CDR1 is MNHEY and CDR2 is SVGEGT. With 0 bases removed from V and 4 bases from J, the gap between germline ends came to 13 bases. The CDR3 covers 15 residues. CDR3 in DNA: TGTGCCAGCAGTTACTCGATTGGGACAAGTTACGAGCAGTACTTC. It specifies CASSYSIGTSYEQYF.

This clonotype has more than one count but fewer than ten. The V gene is TRBV27, the J gene TRBJ2-7, with 8 bases lining up with TRBD2. This CDR3 has 13 residues. CDR1 is MNHEY, CDR2 SMNVEV, per germline (reference sequence). The ends lost 7 bases at V and 1 base at J; junction bases unmatched: 3. The CDR3 loop reads CASNSGSSYEQYF. The CDR3 DNA is TGTGCCAGCAACAGCGGGAGTTCCTACGAGCAGTACTTC.

This clonotype was observed at least ten times. This chain joins TRBV6-1 and TRBJ2-5, with TRBD2 identical over 8 bases. Germline CDR1 is MNHNS and CDR2 is SASEGT. The CDR3 sequence is 17 residues long. The V and J ends lost 3 bases and 0 bases, in that order; junction bases with no gene match: 9. This chain's CDR3 is CASSDLVAGPYQETQYF. CDR3 coding DNA: TGTGCCAGCAGTGACCTGGTAGCGGGACCGTACCAAGAGACCCAGTACTTC.

As to this clonotype: A read error may be the cause here, since a much bigger clone is one base away. The chain links TRBV20-1 to TRBJ2-7; TRBD1 matches at 7 bases. The germline V gene has CDR1 DFQATT and CDR2 SNEGSKA (reference sequence). The CDR3 has 15 amino acids. The CDR3 sequence is CGAREPAGGSYEQYF. The CDR3 DNA reads as TGCGGTGCTAGAGAACCGGCAGGGGGCTCCTACGAGCAGTACTTC.

There are many counts of this clonotype. The chain combines TRBV10-3 with TRBJ1-5; 7 bases map to TRBD1. The CDR3 runs to 17 residues. With 6 bases clipped from V and 0 bases from J, the junction kept 11 bases outside the gene matches. In germline, CDR1 is ENHRY, CDR2 SYGVKD. CDR3 coding DNA: TGTGCCATCAGCCCAGACAGGGTTACCCTTAGCAATCAGCCCCAGCATTTT. Its protein product is CAISPDRVTLSNQPQHF.

To note about this clonotype: Possible read error: a much larger clone is one base away. V gene TRBV12-3 or TRBV12-4 combines with J gene TRBJ1-5; 7 bases align to TRBD1. CDR3 length: 14 residues. V dropped 3 bases and J dropped 6; count of bases not matched to a gene: 5. The CDR3 spells CASSFGTELQPQHF. The CDR3 DNA reads as TGTGCCAGCAGTTTCGGGACAGAGCTTCAGCCCCAGCATTTT.

V usage is TRBV5-1 and J usage is TRBJ2-6; 8 positions match TRBD2. Per the germline V gene, CDR1 is SGHRS and CDR2 is YFSETQ. V lost 6 bases, J lost 1 base, and 18 bases stayed unmatched. This CDR3 comprises 20 residues. CDR3 sequence reads: CASTQGTGGAGPSGANVLTF. The CDR3 nucleotides are TGCGCCAGCACCCAGGGGACGGGGGGGGCTGGCCCATCTGGGGCCAACGTCCTGACTTTC.